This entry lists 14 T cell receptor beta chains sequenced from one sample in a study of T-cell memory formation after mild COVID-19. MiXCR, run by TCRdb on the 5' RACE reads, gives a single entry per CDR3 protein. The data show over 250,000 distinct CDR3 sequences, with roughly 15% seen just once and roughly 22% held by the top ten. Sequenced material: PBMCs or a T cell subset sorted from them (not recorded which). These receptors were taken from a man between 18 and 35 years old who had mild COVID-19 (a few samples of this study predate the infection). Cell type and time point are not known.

CDR3 region: CSARDIGDPPPLHF. CDR3 sequence (DNA): TGCAGTGCTAGAGATATCGGGGATCCCCCACCCCTCCACTTT. This chain connects TRBV20-1 to TRBJ1-6, with D uncertain. This CDR3 contains 14 residues. CDR1 DFQATT and CDR2 SNEGSKA come from the germline V gene (reference sequence). The V end was cut by 0 bases, the J end by 11 bases, with 14 bases between.

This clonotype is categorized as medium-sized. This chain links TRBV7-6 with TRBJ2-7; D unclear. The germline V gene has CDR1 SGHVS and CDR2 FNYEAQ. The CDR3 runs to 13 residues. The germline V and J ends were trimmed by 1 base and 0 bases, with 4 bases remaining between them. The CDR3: CASSLGLSYEQYF. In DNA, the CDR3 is TGTGCCAGCAGCTTAGGTCTCTCCTACGAGCAGTACTTC.

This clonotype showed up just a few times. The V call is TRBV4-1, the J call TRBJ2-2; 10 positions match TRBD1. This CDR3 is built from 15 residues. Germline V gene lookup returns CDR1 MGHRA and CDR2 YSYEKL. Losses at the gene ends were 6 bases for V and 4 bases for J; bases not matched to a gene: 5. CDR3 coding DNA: TGCGCCAGCAGGCAGCGGGACAGGGGCACCGGGGAGCTGTTTTTT. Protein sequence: CASRQRDRGTGELFF.

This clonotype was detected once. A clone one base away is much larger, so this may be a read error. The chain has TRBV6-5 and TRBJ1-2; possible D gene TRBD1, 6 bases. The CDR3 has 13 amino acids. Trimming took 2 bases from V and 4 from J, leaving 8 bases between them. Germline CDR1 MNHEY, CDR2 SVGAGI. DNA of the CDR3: TGTGCCAGCAGTTACGGGGGGGCCTATGGCTACACCTTC. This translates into CASSYGGAYGYTF.

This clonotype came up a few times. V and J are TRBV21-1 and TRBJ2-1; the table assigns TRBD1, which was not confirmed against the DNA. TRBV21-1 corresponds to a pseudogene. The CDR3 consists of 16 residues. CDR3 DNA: TGTGCCAGCAGCAAAGCTCCCAGGGGGCGTCAGAATGAGCAGTTCTTC. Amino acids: CASSKAPRGRQNEQFF.

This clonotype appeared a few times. In DNA, the CDR3 is TGTGCCAGCAGCCCTAGGGAAGCGAGGAATGAGCAGTTCTTC. It is translated as CASSPREARNEQFF. V is TRBV7-9 and J is TRBJ2-1; D uncertain. CDR3 size: 14 residues. CDR1 and CDR2 (germline): SEHNR, FQNEAQ (reference sequence). Trimming took off 5 bases at V and 7 bases at J, with 15 bases between the two ends.

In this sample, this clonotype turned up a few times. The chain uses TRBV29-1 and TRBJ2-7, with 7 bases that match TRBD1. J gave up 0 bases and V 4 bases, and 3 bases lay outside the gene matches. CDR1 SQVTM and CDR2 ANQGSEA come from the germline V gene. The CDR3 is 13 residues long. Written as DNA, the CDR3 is TGCAGCGTTGTTTGGGACAGCTCCTACGAGCAGTACTTC. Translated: CSVVWDSSYEQYF.

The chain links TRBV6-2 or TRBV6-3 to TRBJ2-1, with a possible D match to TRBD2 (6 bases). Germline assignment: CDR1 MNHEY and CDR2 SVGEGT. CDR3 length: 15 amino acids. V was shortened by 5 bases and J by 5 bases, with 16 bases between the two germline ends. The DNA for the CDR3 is TGTGCCAGCAGTCACTTAGCCGGCGGGGACAATGAGCAGTTCTTC. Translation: CASSHLAGGDNEQFF.

CDR3 DNA: TGTGCCACCAGTGATTTCACAGGGAGCTCCTACAATGAGCAGTTCTTC. It specifies CATSDFTGSSYNEQFF. J is TRBJ2-1 and V is TRBV24-1, with D possibly TRBD1 on 6 matching bases. V lost 1 base, J lost 0 bases, and 9 bases lay in between. CDR1 is KGHDR and CDR2 is SFDVKD in the germline V gene. The CDR3 has 16 residues.

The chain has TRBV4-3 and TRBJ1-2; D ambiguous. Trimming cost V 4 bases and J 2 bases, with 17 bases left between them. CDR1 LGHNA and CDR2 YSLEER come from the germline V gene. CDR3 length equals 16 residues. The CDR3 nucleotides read TGCGCCAGCAGCCCCCTAAGGGCATTTCCGAACTATGGCTACACCTTC. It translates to CASSPLRAFPNYGYTF.

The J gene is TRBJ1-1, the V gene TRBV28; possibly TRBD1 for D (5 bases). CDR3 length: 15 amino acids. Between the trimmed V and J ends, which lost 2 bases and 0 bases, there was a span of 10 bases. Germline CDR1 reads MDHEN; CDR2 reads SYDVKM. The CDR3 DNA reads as TGTGCCAGCAGTTTAGGGGGACGCATGAACACTGAAGCTTTCTTT. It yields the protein CASSLGGRMNTEAFF.

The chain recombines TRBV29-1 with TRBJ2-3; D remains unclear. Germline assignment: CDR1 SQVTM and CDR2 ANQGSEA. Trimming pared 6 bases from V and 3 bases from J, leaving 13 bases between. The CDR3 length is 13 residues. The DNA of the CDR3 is TGCAGCGTCGGATCGACCTGGACAGATACGCAGTATTTT. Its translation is CSVGSTWTDTQYF.

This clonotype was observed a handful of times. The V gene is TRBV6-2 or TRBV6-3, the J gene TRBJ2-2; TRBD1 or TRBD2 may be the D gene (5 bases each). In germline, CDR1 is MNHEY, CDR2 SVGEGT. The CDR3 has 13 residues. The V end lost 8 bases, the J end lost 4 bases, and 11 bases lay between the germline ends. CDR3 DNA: TGTGCCAGCTCCCGAGGGGTCACCGGGGAGCTGTTTTTT. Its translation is CASSRGVTGELFF.

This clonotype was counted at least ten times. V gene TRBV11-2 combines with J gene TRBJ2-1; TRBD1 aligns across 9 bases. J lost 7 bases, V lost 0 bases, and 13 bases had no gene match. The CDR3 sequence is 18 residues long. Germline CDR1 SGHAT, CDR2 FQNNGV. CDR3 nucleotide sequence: TGTGCCAGCAGCTTAGAGCCGGGGACAGGGTTCGGCGTGAATGAGCAGTTCTTC. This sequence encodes CASSLEPGTGFGVNEQFF. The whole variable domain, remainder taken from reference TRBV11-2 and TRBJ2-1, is EAGVAQSPRYKIIEKRQSVAFWCNPISGHATLYWYQQILGQGPKLLIQFQNNGVVDDSQLPKDRFSAERLKGVDSTLKIQPAKLEDSAVYLCASSLEPGTGFGVNEQFFGPGTRLTVL.